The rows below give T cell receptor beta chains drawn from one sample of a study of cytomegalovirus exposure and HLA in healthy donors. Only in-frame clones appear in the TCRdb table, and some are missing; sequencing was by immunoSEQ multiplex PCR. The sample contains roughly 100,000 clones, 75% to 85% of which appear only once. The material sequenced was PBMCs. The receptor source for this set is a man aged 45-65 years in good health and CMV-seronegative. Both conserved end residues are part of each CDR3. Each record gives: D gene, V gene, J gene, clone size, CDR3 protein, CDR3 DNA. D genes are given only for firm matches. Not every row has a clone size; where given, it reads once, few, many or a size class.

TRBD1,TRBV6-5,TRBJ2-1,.,CASSERGRSEQFF,TGTGCCAGCAGTGAGAGGGGGCGCTCTGAGCAGTTCTTC
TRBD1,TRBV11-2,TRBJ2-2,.,CASSHLRPDRGRAGELFF,TGTGCCAGCAGCCACCTACGACCGGACAGGGGGCGGGCCGGGGAGCTGTTTTTT
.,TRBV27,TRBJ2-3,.,CASGSLGAAQDTQYF,TGTGCCAGCGGCAGCCTAGGGGCCGCTCAAGATACGCAGTATTTT
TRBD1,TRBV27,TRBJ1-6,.,CASTHSPMGTGGNSPLHF,TGTGCCAGCACCCATTCACCTATGGGGACAGGGGGTAATTCACCCCTCCACTTT
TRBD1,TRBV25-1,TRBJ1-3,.,CASGPPTGAGNTIYF,TGTGCCAGCGGCCCTCCGACAGGGGCTGGAAACACCATATATTTT
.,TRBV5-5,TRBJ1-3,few,CASSPSRGSGNTIYF,TGTGCCAGCAGCCCATCCAGGGGCTCTGGAAACACCATATATTTT
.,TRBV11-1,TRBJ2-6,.,CASSFSVSGANVLTF,TGTGCCAGCAGCTTTTCCGTATCTGGGGCCAACGTCCTGACTTTC
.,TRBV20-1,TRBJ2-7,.,CSVGGPYEQYF,TGCAGTGTAGGGGGACCCTACGAGCAGTACTTC
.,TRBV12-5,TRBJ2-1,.,CASGLVRGQFF,TGTGCTAGTGGTTTGGTAAGAGGGCAGTTCTTC
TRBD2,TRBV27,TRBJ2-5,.,CASSSLAGGGETQYF,TGTGCCAGCAGCTCACTAGCGGGGGGAGGTGAGACCCAGTACTTC
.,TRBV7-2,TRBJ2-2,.,CASSPETSNTGELFF,TGTGCCAGCAGCCCAGAGACATCGAACACCGGGGAGCTGTTTTTT
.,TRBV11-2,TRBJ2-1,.,CASSSDIFNEQFF,TGTGCCAGCAGCTCGGACATTTTCAATGAGCAGTTCTTC
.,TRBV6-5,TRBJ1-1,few,CASSSRGEAFF,TGTGCCAGCAGTTCCCGAGGAGAAGCTTTCTTT
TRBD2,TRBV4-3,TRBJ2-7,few,CASSQVASGGTYEQYF,TGCGCCAGCAGCCAAGTGGCTAGCGGGGGAACCTACGAGCAGTACTTC
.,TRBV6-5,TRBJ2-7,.,CASSTRDRSRQYF,TGTGCCAGCAGTACCAGGGATAGGTCACGGCAGTACTTC
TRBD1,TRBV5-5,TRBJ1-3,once,CASSLATGGNTIYF,TGTGCCAGCAGCCTGGCGACAGGGGGAAACACCATATATTTT
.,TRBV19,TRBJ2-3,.,CASRLRGFVSTDTQYF,TGTGCCAGCCGCCTCCGGGGGTTCGTGAGCACAGATACGCAGTATTTT
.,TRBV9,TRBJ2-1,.,CASSPGLSEANEQFF,TGTGCCAGCAGCCCCGGGTTGAGTGAGGCCAATGAGCAGTTCTTC
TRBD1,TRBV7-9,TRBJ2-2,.,CASSLAWTGWNGELFF,TGTGCCAGCAGCTTAGCATGGACAGGGTGGAACGGGGAGCTGTTTTTT
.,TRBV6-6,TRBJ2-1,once,CASSYEGNSYNEQFF,TGTGCCAGCAGTTACGAGGGCAATTCCTACAATGAGCAGTTCTTC
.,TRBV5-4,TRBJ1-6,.,CASSFETANSPLHF,TGTGCCAGCAGCTTTGAAACAGCCAATTCACCCCTCCACTTT
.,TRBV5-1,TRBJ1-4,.,CASSLQGPGTNEKLFF,TGCGCCAGCAGCTTGCAGGGGCCGGGAACTAATGAAAAACTGTTTTTT
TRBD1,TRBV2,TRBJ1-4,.,CASSPDRVEKLFF,TGTGCCAGCAGCCCCGACAGGGTCGAAAAACTGTTTTTT
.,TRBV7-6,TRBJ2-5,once,CASSFRRTEYQETQYF,TGTGCCAGCAGCTTTCGACGGACAGAGTACCAAGAGACCCAGTACTTC
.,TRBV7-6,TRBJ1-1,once,CASSLGGGTEAFF,TGTGCCAGCAGCTTAGGGGGAGGCACTGAAGCTTTCTTT
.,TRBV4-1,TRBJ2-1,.,CASSQDQTSQQFF,TGCGCCAGCAGCCAAGATCAGACATCCCAGCAGTTCTTC
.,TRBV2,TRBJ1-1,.,CASSAPAKGTEAFF,TGTGCCAGCAGTGCGCCAGCCAAGGGGACTGAAGCTTTCTTT
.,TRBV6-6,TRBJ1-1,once,CASFSLSRGNTEAFF,TGTGCCAGCTTTAGCCTCTCTCGAGGGAACACTGAAGCTTTCTTT
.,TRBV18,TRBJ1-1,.,CASSRDGDTEAFF,TGTGCCAGCTCGCGGGACGGAGACACTGAAGCTTTCTTT
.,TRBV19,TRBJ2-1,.,CASKEGDEQFF,TGTGCCAGTAAAGAGGGCGATGAGCAGTTCTTC
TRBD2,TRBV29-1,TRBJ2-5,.,CSVVPTGGETQYF,TGCAGCGTTGTCCCAACGGGAGGAGAGACCCAGTACTTC
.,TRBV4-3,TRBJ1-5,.,CASSQGTVSNQPQHF,TGCGCCAGCAGCCAAGGGACAGTTAGCAATCAGCCCCAGCATTTT
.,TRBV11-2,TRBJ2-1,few,CASSYGGEQFF,TGTGCCAGCAGCTACGGAGGCGAGCAGTTCTTC
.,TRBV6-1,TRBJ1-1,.,CASSERRVNTEAFF,TGTGCCAGCAGTGAGAGGAGGGTGAACACTGAAGCTTTCTTT
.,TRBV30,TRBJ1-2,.,CAWSVMRESYTF,TGTGCCTGGAGTGTAATGAGGGAGAGCTACACCTTC
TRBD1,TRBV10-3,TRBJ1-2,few,CAITRTGGAPYGYTF,TGTGCCATCACCCGGACAGGGGGCGCCCCTTATGGCTACACCTTC
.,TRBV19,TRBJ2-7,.,CASSIGTFTIYEQYF,TGTGCCAGTAGTATAGGCACCTTTACTATCTACGAGCAGTACTTC
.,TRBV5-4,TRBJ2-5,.,CASSFFPLAQYF,TGTGCCAGCAGCTTCTTCCCGCTAGCCCAGTACTTC
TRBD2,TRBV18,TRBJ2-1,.,CASSPQPARGGLGEQFF,TGTGCCAGCTCACCCCAACCGGCGCGGGGGGGGCTGGGTGAGCAGTTCTTC
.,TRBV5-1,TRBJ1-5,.,CASSLAPGSNQPQHF,TGCGCCAGCAGCTTAGCCCCAGGTAGCAATCAGCCCCAGCATTTT
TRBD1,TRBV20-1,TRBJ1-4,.,CSAGTAEKLFF,TGCAGTGCTGGGACAGCCGAAAAACTGTTTTTT
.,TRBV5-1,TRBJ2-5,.,CASTARKGETQYF,TGCGCCAGCACCGCGAGGAAGGGGGAGACCCAGTACTTC
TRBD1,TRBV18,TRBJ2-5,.,CASSPGSGGLETQYF,TGTGCCAGCTCACCAGGGTCAGGGGGCTTGGAGACCCAGTACTTC
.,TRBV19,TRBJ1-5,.,CASSMNGFNQPQHF,TGTGCCAGTAGTATGAACGGGTTCAATCAGCCCCAGCATTTT
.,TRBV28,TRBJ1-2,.,CASYSGAGGYTF,TGTGCCAGCTACAGCGGGGCGGGCGGCTACACCTTC
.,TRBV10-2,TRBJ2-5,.,CASSVTNQETQYF,TGCGCCAGCAGTGTAACAAACCAAGAGACCCAGTACTTC
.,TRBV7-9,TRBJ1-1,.,CASSSEWRGTEAFF,TGTGCCAGCAGCTCCGAATGGCGAGGCACTGAAGCTTTCTTT
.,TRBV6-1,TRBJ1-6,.,CASSGGGGTHNSPLHF,TGTGCCAGCAGTGGTGGAGGAGGTACTCATAATTCACCCCTCCACTTT
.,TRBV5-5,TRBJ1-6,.,CASGLPRTSSSPLHF,TGTGCCAGCGGCTTACCGAGGACTTCGAGTTCACCCCTCCACTTT
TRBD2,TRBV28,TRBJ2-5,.,CASSLWRGAQETQYF,TGTGCCAGCAGTTTATGGCGGGGGGCTCAAGAGACCCAGTACTTC
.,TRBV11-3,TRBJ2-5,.,CASSLEAGQETQYF,TGTGCCAGCAGCTTAGAGGCAGGGCAAGAGACCCAGTACTTC
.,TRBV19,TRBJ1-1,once,CASRGGGKDTEAFF,TGTGCCTCTAGGGGGGGAGGTAAGGACACTGAAGCTTTCTTT
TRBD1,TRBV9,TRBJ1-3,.,CASSVGDRVGNTIYF,TGTGCCAGCAGCGTCGGGGACAGGGTGGGAAACACCATATATTTT
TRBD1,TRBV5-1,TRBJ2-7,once,CASSPNTGTGGYEQYF,TGCGCCAGCAGCCCGAACACCGGGACAGGGGGCTACGAGCAGTACTTC
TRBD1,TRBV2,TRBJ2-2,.,CASRVQGASGELFF,TGTGCCAGCAGGGTCCAGGGGGCATCCGGGGAGCTGTTTTTT